The clone carrying this T cell receptor (beta chain) appeared a single time. Its target is not known. Antigen-specific CD4+ T cells were expanded (with viral peptide pools) by the ViraFEST assay ahead of sequencing. Having been cultured for under twelve days, the cells underwent CD4+ T cell isolation. No vaccinee had earlier SARS-CoV-2 infection, and nucleocapsid antibodies were negative. Every well got 2 million to 2.5 million PBMC, which were grown with roughly 9.5 IU/ml IL-2 and 8.5 to 10 ug/ml peptides. Half the medium was swapped for IL-2 medium on days 3 and 7. The length of the CDR3 is 14 residues. Trimming removed 5 bases from V and 1 base from J, with 8 bases in between. Germline loops: CDR1 KGHDR, CDR2 SFDVKD. Profiling relied on immunoSEQ multiplex PCR, and the TCRdb table lists in-frame clones only, not all of them. The sample holds just under 75,000 clones; 60% to 75% are singletons and the top ten take around 3%.

The source of the sample is a study of vaccination effects on CD4 cells after COVID-19. This chain uses TRBV24-1 with TRBJ1-5; D is perhaps TRBD1 (5 bases). The input for sequencing was CD4+ T cells from PBMCs cultured with HCoV-NL63 spike peptides, taken before COVID-19 vaccination. The sequence came from a human donor who received a COVID-19 vaccine. CDR3 nucleotide sequence: TGTGCCACCAGTGCAGGGTTAAGCAATCAGCCCCAGCATTTT. Translating it yields CATSAGLSNQPQHF.